The clone carrying this TCR beta chain showed up many times. What it binds is unknown. The V end was cut by 8 bases, the J end by 2 bases, with 13 bases between. The length of the CDR3 is 14 residues. Germline lookup yields CDR1 LNHNV and CDR2 YYDKDF (reference sequence). Investigators took ten milliliters of peripheral blood from every donor. Alongside a J-beta primer mix, a sample-barcoded 5' primer served in a second PCR lasting about 7 to 12 cycles. At least 3 million CDR3-containing paired-end reads were obtained per sample. TCRdb recomputed calls from the 5' RACE reads with MiXCR, one row per CDR3 protein. This sample has fewer than 1,000,000 distinct CDR3 sequences, with about 42% found just once. The entry originates in a study of blood T cells in healthy people across ages. Background on the study: Roughly one uniquely barcoded beta molecule per two T cells was captured. Study results and limitations: One million T cells yielded diversity estimates that were considered underestimates.

The source of this sequence is a man of 80 years or more in good health. The chain joins TRBV15 to TRBJ2-1; TRBD2 is a possible D gene (6 bases). Material for sequencing was blood. The CDR3 DNA is TGTGCCACCCAGCAGGAGGGCACCTACAATGAGCAGTTCTTC. Translating gives CATQQEGTYNEQFF.